One T cell receptor (beta chain) is described in this entry. The CDR3 runs to 16 residues. The germline CDR1 and CDR2 sequences are SSHAT and FNYEAQ (reference sequence). V shed 5 bases, J shed 4 bases, and the junction held 12 bases outside the gene matches. TCRdb processed the RT-PCR reads anew with MiXCR; each CDR3 protein has one entry. Counted here are more than 550,000 distinct CDR3 sequences, around 10% occurring once; the ten biggest clones make up 9.5% to 11%. The data stem from a study of response to subunit inactivated influenza vaccine. These data also formed part of another study, on T cells expressing NK-cell markers. This second study notes: For TCR beta, cDNA was produced by 5'RACE template switching with UMIs. Seropositivity for HCMV was found in seven of the eight sequenced donors, with one seronegative. In a group of about six donors, dominant NKG2C+ clonotypes represented 1.0-7.0% of CD8+ T cells.

The chain carries TRBV7-7 and TRBJ2-5, with 8 positions matching TRBD2. The origin of this receptor is a man aged 50-60 years who received an inactivated influenza vaccine. The sequencing used PBMCs from blood, collected on the day of vaccination. DNA for the CDR3: TGTGCCAGCAGCCCAAATCCAGGCGCGGGAGGAGAGACCCAGTACTTC. It codes for CASSPNPGAGGETQYF.